This section outlines one TCR beta chain sequence together with its context. Its matching antigen is unknown. The sample originates from a study of CD8 T cell repertoires and HIV-1 epitope variants. Overall study: Epitopes were three Gag families plus Nef HW9 and YT9.

The data were produced by immunoSEQ multiplex PCR, yet TCRdb's version contains in-frame clones alone and is incomplete. The top ten clones hold 41% of a sample with roughly 6,000 clones, 60% to 75% of them seen once. The CDR3 runs 13 residues. Trimming left V 6 bases short and J 6 bases short, with 12 bases between. Germline lookup yields CDR1 MNHEY and CDR2 SMNVEV (reference sequence). The clonotype originates from a male donor with HIV. The chain is built from TRBV27 and TRBJ2-1; D possibly matches TRBD1 or TRBD2 (5 bases each). Source material: cultured CD8+ T cells derived from PBMCs. In DNA form, the CDR3 reads TGTGCCAGCAGGAGAGGGGTGGGCAATGAGCAGTTCTTC. It translates to CASRRGVGNEQFF.